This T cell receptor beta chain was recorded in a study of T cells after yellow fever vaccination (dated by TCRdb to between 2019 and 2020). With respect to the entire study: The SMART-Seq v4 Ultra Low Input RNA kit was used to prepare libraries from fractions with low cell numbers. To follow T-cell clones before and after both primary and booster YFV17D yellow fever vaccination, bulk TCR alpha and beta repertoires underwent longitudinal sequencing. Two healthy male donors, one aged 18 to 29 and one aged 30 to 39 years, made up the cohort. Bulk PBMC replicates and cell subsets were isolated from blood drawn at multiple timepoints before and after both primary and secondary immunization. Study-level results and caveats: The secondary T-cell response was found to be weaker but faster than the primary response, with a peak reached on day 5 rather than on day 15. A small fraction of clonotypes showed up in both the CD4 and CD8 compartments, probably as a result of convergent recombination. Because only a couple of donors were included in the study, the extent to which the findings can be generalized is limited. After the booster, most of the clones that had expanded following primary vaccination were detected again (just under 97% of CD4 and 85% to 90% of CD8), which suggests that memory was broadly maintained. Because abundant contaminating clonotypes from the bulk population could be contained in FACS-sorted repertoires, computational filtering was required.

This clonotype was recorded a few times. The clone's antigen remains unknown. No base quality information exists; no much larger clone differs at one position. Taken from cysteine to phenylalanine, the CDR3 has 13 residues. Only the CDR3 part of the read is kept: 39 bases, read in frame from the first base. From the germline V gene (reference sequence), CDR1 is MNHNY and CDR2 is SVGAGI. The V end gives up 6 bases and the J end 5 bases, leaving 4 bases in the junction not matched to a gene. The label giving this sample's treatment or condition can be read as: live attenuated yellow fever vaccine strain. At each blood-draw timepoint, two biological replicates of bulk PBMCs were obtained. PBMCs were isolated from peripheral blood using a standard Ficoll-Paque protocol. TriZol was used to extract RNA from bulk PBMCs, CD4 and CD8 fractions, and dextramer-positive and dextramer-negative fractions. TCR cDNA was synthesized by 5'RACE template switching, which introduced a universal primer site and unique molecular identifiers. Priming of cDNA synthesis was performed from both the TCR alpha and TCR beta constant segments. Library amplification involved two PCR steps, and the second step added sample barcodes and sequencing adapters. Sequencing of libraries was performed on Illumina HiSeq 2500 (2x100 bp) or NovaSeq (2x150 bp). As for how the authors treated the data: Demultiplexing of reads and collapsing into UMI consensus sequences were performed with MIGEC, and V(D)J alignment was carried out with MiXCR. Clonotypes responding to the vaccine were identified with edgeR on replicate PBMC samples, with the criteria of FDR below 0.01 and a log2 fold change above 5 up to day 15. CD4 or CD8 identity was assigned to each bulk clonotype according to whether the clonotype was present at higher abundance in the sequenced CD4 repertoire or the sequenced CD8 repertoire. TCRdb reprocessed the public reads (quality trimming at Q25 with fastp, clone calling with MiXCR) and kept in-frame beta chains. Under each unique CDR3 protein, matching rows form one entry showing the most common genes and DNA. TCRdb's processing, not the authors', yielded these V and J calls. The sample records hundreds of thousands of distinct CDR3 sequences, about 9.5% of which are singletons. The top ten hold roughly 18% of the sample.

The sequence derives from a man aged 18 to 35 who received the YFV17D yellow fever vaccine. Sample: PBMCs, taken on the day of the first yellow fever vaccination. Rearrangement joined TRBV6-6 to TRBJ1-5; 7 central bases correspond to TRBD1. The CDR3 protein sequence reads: CASSSGTDQPQHF. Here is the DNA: TGTGCCAGCAGCAGTGGGACAGATCAGCCCCAGCATTTT.